This TCR beta chain emerged from a study of vaccination and CD4 T cells after COVID-19. Study at large: Participants received two doses of either BNT162b2 or mRNA-1273 vaccine.

CDR3 length equals 17 residues. Trimming took off 4 bases at V and 4 bases at J, with 20 bases between the two ends. CDR1 SGHRS and CDR2 YFSETQ come from the germline V gene. The treatment is: approximately 11-day PBMC culture with coronavirus spike peptide pools or control peptides (ViraFEST assay). Patients returned positive PCR results between March and December 2020, earlier than US Alpha, Beta and Delta variants. Regarding the study as a whole: Convalescent patients saw a median approximately 90% of their reactive clones show up only after vaccination.

Cultured CD4+ T cells had their DNA profiled by the Oncomine TCR Beta short-read assay. Each CDR3 protein is one row after TCRdb ran MiXCR on the PCR reads. Of about 11,000 distinct CDR3 sequences listed, 50% to 55% were seen once; the top ten hold over 9.5%. A note on this clonotype: The target antigen is unknown.

V gene TRBV5-1 combines with J gene TRBJ2-2, with D perhaps being TRBD1 or TRBD2 (6 bases each). Sample: CD4+ T cells from blood, cultured in vitro. The receptor's source is a human donor who had recovered from COVID-19. The CDR3 reads CASSAGSVGGPTGELFF. Here the CDR3 DNA reads TGCGCCAGCAGCGCAGGGTCGGTAGGGGGGCCCACCGGGGAGCTGTTTTTT. Complete variable domain (other parts from reference TRBV5-1 and TRBJ2-2): KAGVTQTPRYLIKTRGQQVTLSCSPISGHRSVSWYQQTPGQGLQFLFEYFSETQRNKGNFPGRFSGRQFSNSRSEMNVSTLELGDSALYLCASSAGSVGGPTGELFFGEGSRLTVL.